This TCR beta chain was obtained from a study of T cell repertoires in cytomegalovirus infection (dated by TCRdb to about 2019). Study-level background: The peptide stimulations were aimed at well-studied HLA-B-restricted epitopes as well as recently identified HLA-C-restricted CMV epitopes, whose presentation resists viral immunomodulation. Donor HLA type was relevant to the analysis, as public TCR beta signatures indicated carriage of CMV infection together with the matching HLA type.

Reads for this sample came from an Illumina HiSeq 1500. TCRdb ran its own pipeline on the public reads, namely fastp trimming at Q25 and MiXCR clone calling, and kept in-frame beta chains. Each record represents a unique CDR3 protein, reported with the most common genes and DNA among its rows. This sample gives 700,000 to 900,000 distinct CDR3 sequences in total; about 29% of them show up just once. Around 14% of the sample rests with the top ten. The table lists this clonotype with a count of one. No antigen is known for it. Per-nucleotide qualities are absent, and no much larger clonotype sits a single base away. A lone read is weak support. Explained via the paper, the treatment or condition label denotes: in vitro stimulation with specific CMV peptide epitopes to enrich CMV-specific T cells. The research as a whole found: Cumulative frequency of public TCR beta family members discriminated carriers of CMV infection plus the relevant HLA type in this cohort and an independent roughly 350-donor cohort. The ex vivo response was dominated by HLA-C-restricted CMV-specific TCR beta clonotypes, and the single most frequent clonotype in two of eight donors was supplied by these HLA-C-restricted clonotypes.

Per the germline V gene, MGHRA is the CDR1 and YSYEKL is the CDR2. Deletion took 5 bases off V and 0 bases off J, with a span of 13 bases between the germline ends. Its CDR3 holds 15 amino acids, cysteine through phenylalanine. This entry keeps only the CDR3 DNA: 45 bases, framed from base 1. The source was cultured CD8+ T cells from PBMCs, collected from culture after CMV antigen stimulation. This clonotype was sampled from a human donor in good health (CMV status not recorded). Some clones in this sample may be carry-over from other donors' samples. The rearrangement joined TRBV4-1 to TRBJ1-1; TRBD1 is a weak D gene call, 5 bases matching. The CDR3 reads as follows: CASSYGAGLNTEAFF. The DNA is as follows: TGCGCCAGCAGCTACGGGGCGGGGTTGAACACTGAAGCTTTCTTT.